This is a list of T cell receptor beta chains from one sample in a study of T cells in Graves' hyperthyroidism and ophthalmopathy. TCRdb called the multiplex PCR reads again in MiXCR, with one record for every CDR3 protein. The sample has 250,000 to 400,000 distinct CDR3 sequences; roughly 13% are singletons. Sequenced input: blood. Receptors originate from a woman between 40 and 50 years old with Graves' ophthalmopathy. Both conserved end residues are part of each CDR3. D genes are given only for firm matches. Clone size is stated in some rows and not others, as once, few, many or a class when expanded.

clone size,D gene,V gene,J gene,CDR3 DNA,CDR3 protein
few,.,TRBV28,TRBJ2-2,TGTGCTAGCGGATCCAGGAAAAACACCGGGGAGCTGTTTTTT,CASGSRKNTGELFF
few,.,TRBV20-1,TRBJ1-5,TGCAGTGCTAGAGACGAGGGGTACGGCCAGCCCCAGCATTTT,CSARDEGYGQPQHF
.,TRBD2,TRBV11-2,TRBJ2-1,TGTGCCAGCTGGGGGGGGAGCGTAGGCAATGAGCAGTTCTTC,CASWGGSVGNEQFF
.,.,TRBV5-1,TRBJ2-5,TGCGCCAGCAGCGGCGGGACAGCCCAAGAGACCCAGTACTTC,CASSGGTAQETQYF
many,.,TRBV7-2,TRBJ1-1,TGTGCCAGCAGCTTAGTGGGCCTTGGGGGCTTCGACACTGAAGCTTTCTTT,CASSLVGLGGFDTEAFF
many,.,TRBV19,TRBJ2-1,TGTGCCAGTAGTGAAGTCGGGACTCTTAACAATGAGCAGTTCTTC,CASSEVGTLNNEQFF
many,.,TRBV7-2,TRBJ1-2,TGTGCCAGCAGGTTAATAGATGGCTACACCTTC,CASRLIDGYTF
.,.,TRBV27,TRBJ2-2,TGTGCCAGCAGTTTATCTTTGGAGGTCGGGGAGCTGTTTTTT,CASSLSLEVGELFF
many,.,TRBV2,TRBJ1-2,TGTGCCAGCAGTGTAGGGGTTGGTGGCTACACCTTC,CASSVGVGGYTF
.,.,TRBV30,TRBJ1-3,TGTGCCTGGGGGACTCCTGGAAACACCATATATTTT,CAWGTPGNTIYF
many,TRBD2,TRBV3-1,TRBJ2-7,TGTGCCAGCAGCCATCGCGGGAGCTCCTACGAGCAGTACTTC,CASSHRGSSYEQYF
few,.,TRBV6-1,TRBJ2-7,TGTGCCAGCAGTGTTGCCGCGTGGGGGACCTACGAGCAGTACTTC,CASSVAAWGTYEQYF
many,.,TRBV27,TRBJ1-1,TGTGCCAGCAGCTCTTTTCGATCCACTGAAGCTTTCTTT,CASSSFRSTEAFF
many,.,TRBV2,TRBJ2-5,TGTGCCAGCAGTAATAGGACTACCTTCGAGACCCAGTACTTC,CASSNRTTFETQYF
many,.,TRBV2,TRBJ1-5,TGTGCCAGCAGTGAACGCAGGACAAGCAATCAGCCCCAGCATTTT,CASSERRTSNQPQHF
many,TRBD1,TRBV7-2,TRBJ2-3,TGTGCCAGCAGCTTCCAGACAGGGTACACAGATACGCAGTATTTT,CASSFQTGYTDTQYF
many,.,TRBV10-3,TRBJ1-2,TGTGCCATCAGTGTAGGGGGACCTAACTATGGCTACACCTTC,CAISVGGPNYGYTF
many,TRBD1,TRBV28,TRBJ1-2,TGTGCCAGCAGTTTTGATTTGGGGACAGTATACTATGGCTACACCTTC,CASSFDLGTVYYGYTF
many,TRBD1,TRBV6-1,TRBJ1-2,TGTGCCAGCAGTTTTCTTCCCCAACAGGGGCTCTACACCTTC,CASSFLPQQGLYTF
.,TRBD2,TRBV29-1,TRBJ2-7,TGCAGCGTTGAAGATCTTCAAGGGACTAGCGACTCCTACGAGCAGTACTTC,CSVEDLQGTSDSYEQYF
many,TRBD2,TRBV20-1,TRBJ2-3,TGCAGTGCCACACTAGCGGTAGCGGGAAATACGCAGTATTTT,CSATLAVAGNTQYF
.,TRBD2,TRBV19,TRBJ2-1,TGTGCCAGTAATTCGAGTAGCGGGCGGTTCTTC,CASNSSSGRFF
many,.,TRBV27,TRBJ1-1,TGTGCCAGCAGTTTGAACAGGGACTCCTCTGAAGCTTTCTTT,CASSLNRDSSEAFF
many,TRBD1,TRBV18,TRBJ2-3,TGTGCCAGCTCACCATGGACAGGGGGCGCAGATACGCAGTATTTT,CASSPWTGGADTQYF
few,.,TRBV9,TRBJ2-5,TGTGCCAGCAGCCCCCGAGCCTGGGAGACCCAGTACTTC,CASSPRAWETQYF
many,TRBD2,TRBV6-5,TRBJ2-1,TGTGCCAGCAGTTACTGGACTAGCGGGGGATATGAGCAGTTCTTC,CASSYWTSGGYEQFF
many,.,TRBV10-3,TRBJ1-6,TGTGCCATCAGCTGGACGGTTAATAATTCACCCCTCCACTTT,CAISWTVNNSPLHF
many,.,TRBV5-4,TRBJ1-2,TGTGCCAGCAGCTCGCGTCGGTCTGGCTACACCTTC,CASSSRRSGYTF
few,.,TRBV7-9,TRBJ1-1,TGTGCCAGCAGCTTAGCTGGGGTTGGGCCTGAAGCTTTCTTT,CASSLAGVGPEAFF
few,.,TRBV6-2/TRBV6-3,TRBJ1-2,TGTGCCAGCAGTAGGGACACCCCAGGGGCCTATGGCTACACCTTC,CASSRDTPGAYGYTF
many,.,TRBV7-2,TRBJ1-2,TGTGCCAGCAGCTTAAGTACAGCTCCTTCCACCTTC,CASSLSTAPSTF
many,.,TRBV15,TRBJ2-1,TGTGCCACCAGCAGAGATCGGGGGAGCAATGAGCAGTTCTTC,CATSRDRGSNEQFF
many,TRBD1,TRBV7-9,TRBJ2-3,TGTGCCAGCAGACCTCAGGGGGTGAGCACAGATACGCAGTATTTT,CASRPQGVSTDTQYF
many,.,TRBV5-1,TRBJ2-3,TGCGCCAGCAGCTTGGATGGTCTAGCAATGGATACGCAGTATTTT,CASSLDGLAMDTQYF
.,.,TRBV20-1,TRBJ2-1,TGCAGTGTTAGACGGAACTCCAATGAGCAGTTCTTC,CSVRRNSNEQFF
.,.,TRBV10-3,TRBJ2-1,TGTGCCGGCGGGCGGATTAATGAGCAGTTCTTC,CAGGRINEQFF
.,.,TRBV27,TRBJ1-1,TGTGCCAGCAGTTTAGTAGTCGGGGGATGGAACACTGAAGCTTTCTTT,CASSLVVGGWNTEAFF
many,.,TRBV6-1,TRBJ1-1,TGTGCCAGCAGGACGACCCAGGCTCCGAGGGCGATGAACACTGAAGCTTTCTTT,CASRTTQAPRAMNTEAFF
few,.,TRBV20-1,TRBJ2-5,TGCAGTGCTACCACCTACCGGGACTGGAAACAAGAGACCCAGTACTTC,CSATTYRDWKQETQYF
.,.,TRBV10-3,TRBJ1-4,TGTGCCATCAGTGAGTCTACAGAACAGAAAAAACTGTTTTTT,CAISESTEQKKLFF
.,.,TRBV19,TRBJ1-2,TGTGCCAGTAGTATCCGGATCCCCGTGGGTTTACGTTCTCGCTATGGCTACACCTTC,CASSIRIPVGLRSRYGYTF
many,.,TRBV20-1,TRBJ1-2,TGCAGTGCTAGAGATCCGGCAGAATCCTACTATGGCTACACCTTC,CSARDPAESYYGYTF
many,TRBD1,TRBV5-1,TRBJ1-2,TGCGCCAGCAGCTCGACTCCGGGACAGGTCTATGGCTACACCTTC,CASSSTPGQVYGYTF